This TCR beta chain was recovered during a study of T cell repertoires in cytomegalovirus infection. Turning to the study itself: Recently identified HLA-C-restricted and well-studied HLA-B-restricted CMV epitopes were used. It can be stated that public TCR beta signatures indicated CMV infection as well as a matching HLA type.

Study-wide findings and caveats: Ex vivo, HLA-C-restricted CMV-specific TCR beta clonotypes prevailed over the rest of the response.

TCRdb analysed the reads with MiXCR anew, one entry per CDR3 protein. The data contain some 940,000 distinct CDR3 sequences, roughly a third of them singletons. This clonotype has ten or more counts. Its antigen is unknown. The CDR3 loop spans 16 amino acids. Germline V gene data show CDR1 as MDHEN and CDR2 as SYDVKM. V lost 2 bases and J lost 2; bases outside the gene matches: 8. Sequencing was performed on cultured CD8+ T cells from PBMCs, taken from culture after CMV antigen stimulation. The chain combines TRBV28 with TRBJ2-5, with 7 bases that match TRBD1. This TCR derives from a human donor in good health (CMV status not recorded). Some clones in this sample may be carry-over from other donors' samples. The CDR3 region has the DNA TGTGCCAGCAGTTTAACCCTGGACAGGTATCAAGAGACCCAGTACTTC. It yields the protein CASSLTLDRYQETQYF.